A single sample is the source of the 15 T cell receptor beta chains below, sequenced in a study of blood T cell repertoires in COVID-19. Libraries were prepared by immunoSEQ multiplex PCR; TCRdb keeps only in-frame clonotypes and omits some of them. The sample includes some 150,000 clones, approximately 86% seen only once; the top ten take less than 2%. Sequenced material: peripheral blood. These receptors all come from a woman between 55 and 75 years old with acute or convalescent COVID-19.

This CDR3 is CASRDGSSYNSPLHF. The CDR3, as DNA: TGCGCCAGCAGGGACGGGAGCTCCTATAATTCACCCCTCCACTTT. The chain links TRBV5-1 to TRBJ1-6; no clear D. Germline loops: CDR1 SGHRS, CDR2 YFSETQ. V lost 5 bases, J lost 0 bases, and 9 bases lay in between. This CDR3 has 15 residues. The full variable domain, in which reference TRBV5-1 and TRBJ1-6 provide the parts outside the CDR3, is KAGVTQTPRYLIKTRGQQVTLSCSPISGHRSVSWYQQTPGQGLQFLFEYFSETQRNKGNFPGRFSGRQFSNSRSEMNVSTLELGDSALYLCASRDGSSYNSPLHFGNGTRLTVT.

V usage is TRBV27 and J usage is TRBJ2-7; 8 nucleotides line up with TRBD1. CDR3 length equals 17 residues. Germline CDR1 MNHEY, CDR2 SMNVEV (reference sequence). V dropped 6 bases and J dropped 3; count of bases not matched to a gene: 16. CDR3: CASSPGPGQVNGYEQYF. In DNA form, the CDR3 reads TGTGCCAGCAGCCCCGGCCCGGGACAGGTGAACGGCTACGAGCAGTACTTC.

CDR3 protein: CAWSKSGGTEAFF. In DNA, the CDR3 is TGTGCCTGGAGCAAATCAGGCGGGACTGAAGCTTTCTTT. The rearrangement links TRBV30 to TRBJ1-1; D is unresolved. Deletions cut 3 bases from V and 5 bases from J, with 13 bases between. CDR1 and CDR2 from the germline V gene are GTSNPN and SVGIG (reference sequence). There are 13 residues in the CDR3.

The genes are TRBV20-1 and TRBJ2-1; D is possibly TRBD1 (5 bases). Trimming pared 6 bases from V and 2 bases from J, leaving 5 bases between. Germline V CDR1 and CDR2: DFQATT, SNEGSKA (reference sequence). CDR3 size: 11 residues. The CDR3 sequence: CSAGAYNEQFF. CDR3 bases: TGCAGTGCAGGGGCCTACAATGAGCAGTTCTTC.

The gene calls are TRBV15 and TRBJ2-7; TRBD1 matches 8 bases. Germline lookup yields CDR1 LNHNV and CDR2 YYDKDF (reference sequence). The CDR3 runs to 15 residues. The junction had 11 bases not matched to a gene; V was cut back by 5 bases and J by 5 bases. The CDR3 reads CATSRARAGGNEQYF. CDR3 DNA: TGTGCCACCAGCCGAGCTAGGGCAGGGGGCAACGAGCAGTACTTC. Full variable domain (missing parts from reference TRBV15 and TRBJ2-7): DAMVIQNPRYQVTQFGKPVTLSCSQTLNHNVMYWYQQKSSQAPKLLFHYYDKDFNNEADTPDNFQSRRPNTSFCFLDIRSPGLGDTAMYLCATSRARAGGNEQYFGPGTRLTVT.

This rearrangement joins TRBV11-2 to TRBJ2-7; D is possibly TRBD1 (6 bases). V was pared by 6 bases and J by 0 bases, with 12 bases between. Germline CDR1 reads SGHAT; CDR2 reads FQNNGV. CDR3 length: 14 amino acids. CDR3 loop: CASRYRDRSYEQYF. DNA of the CDR3: TGTGCCAGCAGATACAGGGACCGCTCCTACGAGCAGTACTTC.

The chain employs TRBV14 and TRBJ1-1; 10 bases fit TRBD1. Unmatched junction bases numbered 14, after V lost 5 bases and J lost 5 bases. This CDR3 region has 17 residues. Germline assignment: CDR1 SGHDN and CDR2 FVKESK. The CDR3 is CASSSQIPGQGSTEAFF. The CDR3 DNA is TGTGCCAGCAGCTCCCAAATCCCGGGACAGGGGAGTACTGAAGCTTTCTTT.

The J gene is TRBJ2-5, the V gene TRBV5-6; a weak D match, TRBD2 (7 bases). Germline CDR1 and CDR2: SGHDT and YYEEEE. V lost 4 bases and J lost 5, with 18 bases in between. CDR3 length equals 15 residues. The CDR3 region has the DNA TGTGCCAGCAGCCTTTTAGGGGGGGAGCGTGAGACCCAGTACTTC. As protein: CASSLLGGERETQYF.

The gene calls are TRBV19 and TRBJ1-5; D not resolved. The CDR3 runs 13 residues. The V and J ends lost 6 bases and 4 bases respectively, with 10 bases between them. CDR1 and CDR2 from the germline V gene are LNHDA and SQIVND (reference sequence). DNA for the CDR3: TGTGCCAGTAGGCCAGGCCGAAATCAGCCCCAGCATTTT. It specifies CASRPGRNQPQHF.

The genes are TRBV30 and TRBJ1-3; TRBD1 might be the D (5 bases). Trimming removed 2 bases from V and 4 bases from J, with 9 bases in between. The CDR3 has 13 amino acids. The germline V gene encodes CDR1 GTSNPN and CDR2 SVGIG (reference sequence). The CDR3 bases are TGTGCCTGGAGTAAAGGGGTAGGAAACACCATATATTTT. It codes for CAWSKGVGNTIYF.

The chain carries TRBV24-1 and TRBJ1-1, with 10 bases matching TRBD1. V shed 4 bases, J shed 3 bases, and the junction held 7 bases outside the gene matches. Germline CDR1 is KGHDR and CDR2 is SFDVKD. There are 16 residues in the CDR3. CDR3 sequence reads: CATSDRRTGGDTEAFF. The CDR3 bases are TGTGCCACCAGTGACCGTCGGACAGGGGGGGACACTGAAGCTTTCTTT.

This clone was picked up one time. The chain links TRBV29-1 to TRBJ2-2; possible D gene TRBD1, 5 bases. From germline, CDR1 is SQVTM and CDR2 ANQGSEA. V was cut by 3 bases and J by 2 bases, with 10 bases left in between. The CDR3 length is 14 residues. In DNA form, the CDR3 reads TGCAGCGTTGAGGCGACAGCAAACACCGGGGAGCTGTTTTTT. Translated, it gives CSVEATANTGELFF.

The chain joins TRBV19 to TRBJ2-5; TRBD2 is a possible D gene (5 bases). Germline V gene sequence: CDR1 LNHDA, CDR2 SQIVND (reference sequence). The germline V and J ends were trimmed by 1 base and 0 bases, with 12 bases remaining between them. The CDR3 has 16 residues. Here the CDR3 reads CASSIAHRGYQETQYF. The DNA of the CDR3 is TGTGCCAGTAGTATAGCCCATCGGGGATACCAAGAGACCCAGTACTTC. Together with reference TRBV19 and TRBJ2-5, the CDR3 gives the full variable domain: DGGITQSPKYLFRKEGQNVTLSCEQNLNHDAMYWYRQDPGQGLRLIYYSQIVNDFQKGDIAEGYSVSREKKESFPLTVTSAQKNPTAFYLCASSIAHRGYQETQYFGPGTRLLVL.

The chain has TRBV5-6 and TRBJ1-6; 9 bases agree with TRBD1. The CDR3 runs 16 residues. After removal of 4 bases from V and 10 bases from J, the junction contained 12 bases not matched to a gene. Per germline, CDR1 SGHDT and CDR2 YYEEEE. CDR3 protein: CASSLLGQGEGSPLHF. The CDR3 nucleotides are TGTGCCAGCAGCCTATTGGGACAGGGTGAGGGATCACCCCTCCACTTT. Full variable domain (outside the CDR3, taken from reference TRBV5-6 and TRBJ1-6): DAGVTQSPTHLIKTRGQQVTLRCSPKSGHDTVSWYQQALGQGPQFIFQYYEEEERQRGNFPDRFSGHQFPNYSSELNVNALLLGDSALYLCASSLLGQGEGSPLHFGNGTRLTVT.

This chain links TRBV19 with TRBJ1-5, with D possibly being TRBD1 (6 bases). V was shortened by 9 bases and J by 0 bases, with 15 bases between the two germline ends. The length of the CDR3 is 15 residues. Germline-derived CDR1 and CDR2 are LNHDA and SQIVND (reference sequence). CDR3: CASAYTGNSNQPQHF. The CDR3 DNA is TGTGCCAGCGCGTATACAGGGAATAGCAATCAGCCCCAGCATTTT.